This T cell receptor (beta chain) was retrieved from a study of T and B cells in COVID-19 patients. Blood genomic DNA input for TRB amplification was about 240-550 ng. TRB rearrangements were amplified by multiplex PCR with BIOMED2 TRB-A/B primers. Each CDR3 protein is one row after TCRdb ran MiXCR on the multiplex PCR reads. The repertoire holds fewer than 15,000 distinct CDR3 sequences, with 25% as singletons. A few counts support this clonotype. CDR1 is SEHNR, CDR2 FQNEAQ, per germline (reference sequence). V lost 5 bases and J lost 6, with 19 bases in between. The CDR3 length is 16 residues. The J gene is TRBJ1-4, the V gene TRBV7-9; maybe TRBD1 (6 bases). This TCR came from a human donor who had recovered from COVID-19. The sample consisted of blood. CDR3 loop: CASSGQVAGVYEKLFF. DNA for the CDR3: TGTGCCAGCAGCGGGCAGGTGGCAGGGGTTTATGAAAAACTGTTTTTT.